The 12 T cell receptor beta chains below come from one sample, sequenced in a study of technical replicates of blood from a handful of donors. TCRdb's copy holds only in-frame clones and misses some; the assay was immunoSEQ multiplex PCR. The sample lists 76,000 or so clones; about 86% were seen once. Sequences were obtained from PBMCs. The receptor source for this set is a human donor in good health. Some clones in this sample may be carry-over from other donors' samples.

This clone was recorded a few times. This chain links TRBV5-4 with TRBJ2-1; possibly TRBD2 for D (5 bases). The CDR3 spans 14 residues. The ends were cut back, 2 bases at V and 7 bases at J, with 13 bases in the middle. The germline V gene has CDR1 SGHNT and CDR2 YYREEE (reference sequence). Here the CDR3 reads CASSFEQRLNEQFF. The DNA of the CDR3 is TGTGCCAGCAGCTTTGAGCAGCGGCTGAATGAGCAGTTCTTC.

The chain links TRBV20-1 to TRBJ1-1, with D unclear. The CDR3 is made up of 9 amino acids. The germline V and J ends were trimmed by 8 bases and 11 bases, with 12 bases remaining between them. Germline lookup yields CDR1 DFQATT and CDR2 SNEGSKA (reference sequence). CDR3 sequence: CSSRPGAFF. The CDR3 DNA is TGCAGTTCGCGACCCGGGGCTTTCTTT.

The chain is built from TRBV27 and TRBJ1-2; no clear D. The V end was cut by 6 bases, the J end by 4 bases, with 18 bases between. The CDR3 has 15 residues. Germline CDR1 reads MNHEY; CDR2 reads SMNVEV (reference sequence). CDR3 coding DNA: TGTGCCAGCAGGATTCTCGGGGAAAGTGGCTATGGCTACACCTTC. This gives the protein CASRILGESGYGYTF.

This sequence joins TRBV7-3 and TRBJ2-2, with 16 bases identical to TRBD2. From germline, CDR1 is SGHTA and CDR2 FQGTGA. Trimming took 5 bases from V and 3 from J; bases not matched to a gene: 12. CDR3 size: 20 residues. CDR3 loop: CASSPRGTSGRAIDTGELFF. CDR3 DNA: TGTGCCAGCAGCCCTCGGGGGACTAGCGGGAGGGCCATAGACACCGGGGAGCTGTTTTTT.

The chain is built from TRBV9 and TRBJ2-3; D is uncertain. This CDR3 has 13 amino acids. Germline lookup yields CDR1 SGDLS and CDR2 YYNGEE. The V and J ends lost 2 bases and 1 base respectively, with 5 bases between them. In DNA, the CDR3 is TGTGCCAGCAGCGTCCGGGGCACAGATACGCAGTATTTT. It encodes CASSVRGTDTQYF.

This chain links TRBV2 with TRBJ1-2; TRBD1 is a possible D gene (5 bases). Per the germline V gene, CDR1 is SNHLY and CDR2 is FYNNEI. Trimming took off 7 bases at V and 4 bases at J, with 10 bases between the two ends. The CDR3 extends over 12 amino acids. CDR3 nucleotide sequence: TGTGCCAGCAAAGGGGACTTCTATGGCTACACCTTC. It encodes CASKGDFYGYTF.

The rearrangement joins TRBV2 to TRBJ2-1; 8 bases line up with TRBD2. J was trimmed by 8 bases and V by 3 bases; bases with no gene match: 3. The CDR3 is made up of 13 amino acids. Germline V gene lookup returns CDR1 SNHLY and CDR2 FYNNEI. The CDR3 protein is CASSDGGAYEQFF. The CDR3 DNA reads TGTGCCAGCAGTGACGGGGGGGCATATGAGCAGTTCTTC.

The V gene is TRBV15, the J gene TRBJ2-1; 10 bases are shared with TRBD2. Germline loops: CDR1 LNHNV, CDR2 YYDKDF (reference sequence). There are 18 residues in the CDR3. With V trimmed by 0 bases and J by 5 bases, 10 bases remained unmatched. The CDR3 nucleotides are TGTGCCACCAGCAGAGATATTATCTGGACTAGCGGTGACAATGAGCAGTTCTTC. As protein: CATSRDIIWTSGDNEQFF.

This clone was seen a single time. CDR3 sequence (DNA): TGCGCCAGCAGCTTGGCAGGTAGAAATACGCAGTATTTT. This sequence encodes CASSLAGRNTQYF. J is TRBJ2-3 and V is TRBV5-1; D unclear. The germline V gene encodes CDR1 SGHRS and CDR2 YFSETQ. This CDR3 comprises 13 residues. Trimming removed 0 bases at V and 7 bases at J, with 9 bases between.

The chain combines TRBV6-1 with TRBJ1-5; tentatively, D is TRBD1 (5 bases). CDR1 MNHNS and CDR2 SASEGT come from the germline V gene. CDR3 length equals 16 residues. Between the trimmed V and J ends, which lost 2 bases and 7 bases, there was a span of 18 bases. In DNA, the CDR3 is TGTGCCAGCAGTGAAATGGGCGGGGCCGGAGGGCAGCCCCAGCATTTT. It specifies CASSEMGGAGGQPQHF.

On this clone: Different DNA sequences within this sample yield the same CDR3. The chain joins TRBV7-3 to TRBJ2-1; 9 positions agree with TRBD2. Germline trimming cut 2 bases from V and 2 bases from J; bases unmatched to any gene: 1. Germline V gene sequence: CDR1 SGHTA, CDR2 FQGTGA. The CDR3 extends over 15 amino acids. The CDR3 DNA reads TGTGCCAGCAGCTTAGGGACTAGCCCCTACAATGAGCAGTTCTTC. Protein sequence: CASSLGTSPYNEQFF.

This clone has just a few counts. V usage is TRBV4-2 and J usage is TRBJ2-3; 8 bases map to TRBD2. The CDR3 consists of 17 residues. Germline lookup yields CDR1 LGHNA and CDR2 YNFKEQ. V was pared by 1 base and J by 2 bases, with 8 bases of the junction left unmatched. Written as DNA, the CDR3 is TGTGCCAGCAGCCAAGCCCCCAGCGGGAGAAACACAGATACGCAGTATTTT. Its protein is CASSQAPSGRNTDTQYF.